This TCR beta chain comes out of a study of T cell responses to AZD1222 COVID-19 vaccine (dated by TCRdb to the early 2020s). For the wider study: TCR sequencing was performed for 230 to 250 trial participants, of whom about 200 were given two doses of AZD1222 and 26 were given two doses of MenACWY control vaccine. Enrollment into the trials was organized by age into subgroups of 18-55, 56-69 and 70-plus years, and those subgroups contained roughly 140, 27 and 60 TCR-sequenced participants, respectively.

The CDR3 regions of human TCRbeta chains were analyzed by immunosequencing. Processing in the source paper ran as follows. TCRs in the repertoires were matched against a reference library of SARS-CoV-2-specific TCRs that had been generated with the MIRA antigen-specificity platform. Breadth was defined as the fraction of unique TCRs that were SARS-CoV-2-associated, and depth was defined as the fraction of total T cells that were SARS-CoV-2-associated. Using the MIRA data, each spike-specific TCR was assigned both to the spike region to which the TCR was reactive and to a CD4 or CD8 class. Log10-transformed breadth and depth values were compared by one-way ANOVA with Sidak's multiple comparisons tests. Imported from immuneACCESS, the table was reduced by TCRdb to in-frame sequences with V and J called. These copies leave out some clones; in studies compared against another copy, an unresolved V gene accounts for under half, and the cause of the remainder is not known. D and trimming come from the DNA, and the V and J calls and clone size come from that table. The sample contains 150,000 to 200,000 clones, about 91% of them found a single time. The leading ten clones occupy around a tenth of the sample.

Remarks on this clone: Its antigen remains undetermined. The record has no base qualities; no much larger clone is one base away.

The CDR3 contains 14 residues, cysteine and phenylalanine counted. The only DNA kept is the CDR3, 42 bases in frame from the first base. CDR1 and CDR2, looked up from the germline V gene (reference sequence), are GTSNPN and SVGIG. The V end gives up 5 bases and the J end 0 bases, leaving 7 bases in the junction not matched to a gene. The time point tag for this specimen amounts to: about 28 days (+/-7) after the second vaccine dose. AZD1222 recipients with second doses at about 4 weeks or about 12 weeks were pooled, because spike-specific TCR depth and breadth did not differ between schedules. Vaccinee samples came from UK trials COV001 and COV002, including a single-blind randomized controlled phase 2/3 trial of AZD1222 (ChAdOx1 nCoV-19) in healthy adults. For TCRbeta chain sequencing, PBMC samples were collected from trial participants at day 0 and at day 28 after the second dose. Beyond this particular receptor, the publication reports: The whole spike protein was spanned by vaccine-associated CD4 TCRs, and dominant responses were seen in regions 160-218 and 743-854. In the small 56-69-year group, the increase in depth fell short of significance, most likely because of low power. Epitopes outside the regions mutated in the B.1.351 and B.1.1.7 variants were reportedly recognized by nearly half of the unique spike-specific TCRs. Conclusions about previously exposed vaccinees are limited because only six or seven AZD1222 recipients were SARS-CoV-2 seropositive at baseline. Participants were mostly white British and included more females than males, and it was suggested by the authors that clonal diversity may have been underestimated. Because no samples from the day 14 peak response were available, repertoires could be characterized only after the peak T cell response. After two AZD1222 doses, both the breadth and the depth of spike-specific TCRs were significantly higher than at day 0 and than in MenACWY recipients.

The rearrangement combines TRBV30 with TRBJ2-7, and 7 junctional nucleotides match TRBD1. The TCR sequence derives from an adult who received the AZD1222 COVID-19 vaccine. This specimen was peripheral blood, taken 28 days after the second AZD1222 dose. The CDR3 reads CAWEGAESSYEQYF. The bases are TGTGCCTGGGAGGGGGCAGAGAGCTCCTACGAGCAGTACTTC.